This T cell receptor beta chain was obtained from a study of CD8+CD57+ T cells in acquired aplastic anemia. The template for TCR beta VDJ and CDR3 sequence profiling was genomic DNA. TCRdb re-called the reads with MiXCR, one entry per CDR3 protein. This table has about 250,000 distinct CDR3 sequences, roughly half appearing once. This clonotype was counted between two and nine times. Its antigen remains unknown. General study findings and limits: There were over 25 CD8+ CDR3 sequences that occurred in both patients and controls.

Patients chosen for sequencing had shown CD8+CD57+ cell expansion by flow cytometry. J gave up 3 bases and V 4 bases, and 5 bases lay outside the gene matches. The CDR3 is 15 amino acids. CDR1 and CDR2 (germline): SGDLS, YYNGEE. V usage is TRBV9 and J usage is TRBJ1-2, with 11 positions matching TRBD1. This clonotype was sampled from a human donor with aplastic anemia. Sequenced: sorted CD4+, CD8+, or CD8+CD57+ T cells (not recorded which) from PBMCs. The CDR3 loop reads CASSIGQGAYYGYTF. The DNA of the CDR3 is TGTGCCAGCAGCATCGGACAGGGGGCCTACTATGGCTACACCTTC.